This note documents a single T cell receptor beta chain sequence. V gave up 1 base and J gave up 3 bases, with 9 bases separating them. This CDR3 is built from 14 residues. CDR1 is SGHTA, CDR2 FQGNSA, per germline. As originally analysed: Reference gene primers were amplified, and this amplification served to estimate nucleated cell counts. Clones were read by immunoSEQ multiplex PCR, and TCRdb kept only the in-frame ones, dropping some. Clone size and the V and J calls come from that table; the DNA yielded D and trimming. Of about 400,000 clones listed, roughly 90% are singletons. The source of the sample is a study of blood T cell repertoires in COVID-19.

Sequenced: peripheral blood. The rearrangement joins TRBV7-2 to TRBJ1-2; D may be TRBD1 (5 bases). The receptor comes from a man in his forties or fifties with acute or convalescent COVID-19. In DNA, the CDR3 is TGTGCCAGCAGCTTAGTGGGGGGGTACTATGGCTACACCTTC. Translating gives CASSLVGGYYGYTF.